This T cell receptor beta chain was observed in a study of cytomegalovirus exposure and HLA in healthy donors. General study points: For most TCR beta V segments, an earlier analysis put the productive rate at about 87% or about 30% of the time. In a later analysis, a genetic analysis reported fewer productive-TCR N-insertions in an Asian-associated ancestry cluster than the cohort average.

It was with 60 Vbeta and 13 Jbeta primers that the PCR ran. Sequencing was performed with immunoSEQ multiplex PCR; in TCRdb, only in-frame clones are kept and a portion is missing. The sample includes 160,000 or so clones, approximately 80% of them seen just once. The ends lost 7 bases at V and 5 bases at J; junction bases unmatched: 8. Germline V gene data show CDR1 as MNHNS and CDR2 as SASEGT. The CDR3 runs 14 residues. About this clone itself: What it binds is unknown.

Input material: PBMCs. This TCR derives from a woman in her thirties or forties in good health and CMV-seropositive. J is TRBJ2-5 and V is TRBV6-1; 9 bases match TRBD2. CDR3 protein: CASKVLAGSETQYF. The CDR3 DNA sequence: TGTGCCAGCAAGGTTCTAGCGGGGTCTGAGACCCAGTACTTC.